Here is one TCR beta chain with its context. The antigen remains unidentified. Per germline, CDR1 SGHRS and CDR2 YFSETQ. Trimming took 3 bases from V and 3 from J; bases not matched to a gene: 6. The CDR3 loop spans 17 amino acids. The data belong to a study of cytomegalovirus exposure and HLA in healthy donors. In the PCR, 60 Vbeta and 13 Jbeta primers were used. Original processing methods: Roughly 10 million shared chains were among around 80 million unique TCR beta chains counted in a later analysis. Profiled with immunoSEQ multiplex PCR; TCRdb holds only in-frame clones, not every one. The V and J calls and clone size are taken from that table; D and trimming were inferred from the DNA. In the table there are 110,000 to 150,000 clones, roughly three quarters of which are singletons. Overall study findings and caveats: Equally common other TCR beta chains were less clonally expanded than HLA-associated ones, a later analysis found. Many donors carried some public TCRs, although rarity characterized most TCR sequences. Immune exposure information comprised only CMV serostatus.

This rearrangement joins TRBV5-1 to TRBJ2-1; 13 bases line up with TRBD2. The sequencing input was PBMCs. The clonotype originates from a female donor in good health and CMV-seronegative. In DNA, the CDR3 is TGCGCCAGCAGCTCCGGACTAGCGGGGGACCACTACAATGAGCAGTTCTTC. This gives the protein CASSSGLAGDHYNEQFF.